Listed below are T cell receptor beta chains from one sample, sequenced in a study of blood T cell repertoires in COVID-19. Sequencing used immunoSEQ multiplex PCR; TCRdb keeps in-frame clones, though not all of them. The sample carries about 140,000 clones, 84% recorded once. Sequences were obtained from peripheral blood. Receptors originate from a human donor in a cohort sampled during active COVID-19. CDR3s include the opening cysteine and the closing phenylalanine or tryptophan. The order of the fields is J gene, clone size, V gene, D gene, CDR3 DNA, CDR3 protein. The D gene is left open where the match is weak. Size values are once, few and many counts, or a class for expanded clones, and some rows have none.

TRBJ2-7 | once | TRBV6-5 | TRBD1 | TGTGCCAGCAGTACCGGGACAGAAAACTACGAGCAGTACTTC | CASSTGTENYEQYF
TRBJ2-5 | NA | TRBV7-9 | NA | TGTGCCAGCAGCTTTGGCGGCAGTAGTTACCAAGAGACCCAGTACTTC | CASSFGGSSYQETQYF
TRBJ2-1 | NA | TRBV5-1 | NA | TGCGCCAGCAGCTTGGGTCAGGGGGGCGTCATTTATGAGCAGTTCTTC | CASSLGQGGVIYEQFF
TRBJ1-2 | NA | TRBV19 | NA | TGTGCCAGTGGAGGGGTCTTTAGTGGCTACACCTTC | CASGGVFSGYTF
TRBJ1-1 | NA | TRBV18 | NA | TGTGCCAGCTCACCCTGGGACAAGCTGAACACTGAAGCTTTCTTT | CASSPWDKLNTEAFF
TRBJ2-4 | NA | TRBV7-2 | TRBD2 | TGTGCCAGCAGCTTCGGGGGGGTAAGCCGGGGACAGTACTTC | CASSFGGVSRGQYF
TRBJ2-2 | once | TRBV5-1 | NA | TGCGCCAGCAGCCTAGACGTTACCGGGGAGCTGTTTTTT | CASSLDVTGELFF
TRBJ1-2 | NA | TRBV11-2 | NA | TGTGCCAGCAGCCCCCGGGGGTCGGCTAATGGCTACACCTTC | CASSPRGSANGYTF
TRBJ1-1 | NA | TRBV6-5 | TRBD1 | TGTGCCAGCAGTAATGCAAAGGGGGCGCGCACTGAAGCTTTCTTT | CASSNAKGARTEAFF
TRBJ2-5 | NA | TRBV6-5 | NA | TGTGCCAGCAGTTACTCGGCGGGCGTGAGTTTGGAGACCCAGTACTTC | CASSYSAGVSLETQYF
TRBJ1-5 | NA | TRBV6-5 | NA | TGTGCCAGCAGATTCAGGTTTAATAGCAATCAGCCCCAGCATTTT | CASRFRFNSNQPQHF
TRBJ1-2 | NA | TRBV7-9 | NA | TGTGCCAGCAGCTTTCAGGGAAGTGTGTATGGCTACACCTTC | CASSFQGSVYGYTF
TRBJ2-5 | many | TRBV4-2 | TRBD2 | TGTGCCAGCAGCCAAGCGCTAGCGGGGGGCCCCGGGGGAGAGACCCAGTACTTC | CASSQALAGGPGGETQYF
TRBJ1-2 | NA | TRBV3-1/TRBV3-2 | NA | TGTGCCAGCAGCCCTACTGACACTGCGGGCTACACCTTC | CASSPTDTAGYTF
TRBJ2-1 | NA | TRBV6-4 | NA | TGTGCCAGCAGTGACTCACCGGGAAGCTCCTACAATGAGCAGTTCTTC | CASSDSPGSSYNEQFF
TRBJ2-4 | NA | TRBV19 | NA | TGTGCCAGTCGGCCGGACACCAAAAACATTCAGTACTTC | CASRPDTKNIQYF
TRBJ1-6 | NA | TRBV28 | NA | TGTGCCAGCAGTTTTGGCCCTTTGGATTCACCCCTCCACTTT | CASSFGPLDSPLHF
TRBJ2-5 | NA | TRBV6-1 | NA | TGTGCCAGCAGTGAAGCCGGGTCCAGGGGAGAGACCCAGTACTTC | CASSEAGSRGETQYF
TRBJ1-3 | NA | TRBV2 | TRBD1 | TGTGCCAGCAGTGGATCTCAGGGGGCTGGTGGAAACACCATATATTTT | CASSGSQGAGGNTIYF
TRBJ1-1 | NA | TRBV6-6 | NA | TGTGCCAGCAGTTACAGGGGGAACACTGAAGCTTTCTTT | CASSYRGNTEAFF
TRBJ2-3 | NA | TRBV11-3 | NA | TGTGCCAGCAGCTTAAGCGCAGATACGCAGTATTTT | CASSLSADTQYF
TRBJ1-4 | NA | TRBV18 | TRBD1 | TGTGCCAGCTCACAGGACAGGGATGAAAAACTGTTTTTT | CASSQDRDEKLFF
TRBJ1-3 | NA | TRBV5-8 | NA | TGTGCCAGCAGCTTGGCCTTCCCAGGGACTGGAAACACCATATATTTT | CASSLAFPGTGNTIYF
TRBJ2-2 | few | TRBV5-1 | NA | TGCGCCAGCAGCTTAAAGGGGGCCGGGGAGCTGTTTTTT | CASSLKGAGELFF
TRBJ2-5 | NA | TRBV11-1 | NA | TGTGCCAGCAGCTTAGAAATATCGGGACTCGAGACCCAGTACTTC | CASSLEISGLETQYF
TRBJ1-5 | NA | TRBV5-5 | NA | TGTGCCAGCAGCTTGGAGCTATCTGAGTCCCAGCATTTT | CASSLELSESQHF
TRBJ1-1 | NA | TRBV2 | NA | TGTGCCAGCAGGGCGGCACAGGTGAACACTGAAGCTTTCTTT | CASRAAQVNTEAFF
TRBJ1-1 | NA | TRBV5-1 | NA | TGCGCCAGCAGCTTCAAGGACTTGAACACTGAAGCTTTCTTT | CASSFKDLNTEAFF
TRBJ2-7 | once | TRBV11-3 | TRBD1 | TGTGCCAGCAGCTTGGACAGGGCCTACGAGCAGTACTTC | CASSLDRAYEQYF
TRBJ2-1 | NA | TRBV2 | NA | TGTGCCAGCAGTCGGATAGCCCAATCCTACAATGAGCAGTTCTTC | CASSRIAQSYNEQFF
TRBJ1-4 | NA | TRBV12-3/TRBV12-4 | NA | TGTGCCAGCAACAGTGCAACTAATGAAAAACTGTTTTTT | CASNSATNEKLFF
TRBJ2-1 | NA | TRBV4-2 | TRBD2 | TGTGCCAGCAGCCAAGTCCGCGGGGGGGCCGGCTACAATGAGCAGTTCTTC | CASSQVRGGAGYNEQFF
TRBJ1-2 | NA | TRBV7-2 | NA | TGTGCCAGCAGCAAGACCGGGAAAAGTAACTATGGCTACACCTTC | CASSKTGKSNYGYTF
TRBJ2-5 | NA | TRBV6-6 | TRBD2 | TGTGCCAGCAGTTCCCGAGCCGGGGGGGAGACCCAGTACTTC | CASSSRAGGETQYF
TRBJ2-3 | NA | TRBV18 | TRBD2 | TGTGCCAGCTCATCAACACGAACCTCCGGGGGGGCCTGGGTAGATACGCAGTATTTT | CASSSTRTSGGAWVDTQYF
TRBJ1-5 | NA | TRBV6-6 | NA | TGTGCCAGCAGCGAAAACCCTACTCAGCCCCAGCATTTT | CASSENPTQPQHF
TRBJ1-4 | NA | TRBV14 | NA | TGTGCCAGCAGCCAACTGGCAGGCGAAAAACTGTTTTTT | CASSQLAGEKLFF
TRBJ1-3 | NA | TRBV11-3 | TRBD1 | TGTGCCTGCCAGGACAGGGCCTCTGGAAACACCATATATTTT | CACQDRASGNTIYF
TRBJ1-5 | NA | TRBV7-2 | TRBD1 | TGTGCCAGCAGCTTGACAGGGTCGGGCAATCAGCCCCAGCATTTT | CASSLTGSGNQPQHF
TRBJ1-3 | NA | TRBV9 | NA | TGTGCCAGCAGCGTATCGGTCTCTGGAAACACCATATATTTT | CASSVSVSGNTIYF
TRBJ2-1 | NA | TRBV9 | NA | TGTGCCAGCAGCGTAGCTGAAGGGGATGAGCAGTTCTTC | CASSVAEGDEQFF
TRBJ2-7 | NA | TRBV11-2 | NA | TGTGCCAGCAGCGTTACCGCGGGGCCGTATTACGAGCAGTACTTC | CASSVTAGPYYEQYF
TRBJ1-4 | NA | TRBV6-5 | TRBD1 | TGTGCCAGCAGGCGAACAGGGGCTGTTGAAAAACTGTTTTTT | CASRRTGAVEKLFF
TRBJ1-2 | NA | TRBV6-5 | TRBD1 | TGTGCCAGCAGGATTGGACAGGGTGGCTACACCTTC | CASRIGQGGYTF